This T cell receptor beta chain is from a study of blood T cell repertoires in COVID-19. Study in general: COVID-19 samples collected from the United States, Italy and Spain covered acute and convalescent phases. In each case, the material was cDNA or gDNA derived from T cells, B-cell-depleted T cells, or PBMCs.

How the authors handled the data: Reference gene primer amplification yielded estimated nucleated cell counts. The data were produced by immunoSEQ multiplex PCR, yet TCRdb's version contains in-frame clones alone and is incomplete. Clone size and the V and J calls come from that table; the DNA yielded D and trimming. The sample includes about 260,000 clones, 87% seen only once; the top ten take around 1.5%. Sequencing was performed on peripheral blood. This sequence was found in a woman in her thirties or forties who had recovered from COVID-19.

CDR3 amino acids: CASSLGDRNVEKLFF. As DNA, the CDR3 is TGCGCCAGCAGCCTCGGGGACAGGAATGTCGAAAAACTGTTTTTT. J is TRBJ1-4 and V is TRBV5-1; the match to TRBD1 covers 8 bases. Germline V CDR1 and CDR2: SGHRS, YFSETQ. J lost 8 bases, V lost 4 bases, and 10 bases had no gene match. CDR3 size: 15 residues. Combining the CDR3 with reference TRBV5-1 and TRBJ1-4 gives the whole variable domain KAGVTQTPRYLIKTRGQQVTLSCSPISGHRSVSWYQQTPGQGLQFLFEYFSETQRNKGNFPGRFSGRQFSNSRSEMNVSTLELGDSALYLCASSLGDRNVEKLFFGSGTQLSVL.